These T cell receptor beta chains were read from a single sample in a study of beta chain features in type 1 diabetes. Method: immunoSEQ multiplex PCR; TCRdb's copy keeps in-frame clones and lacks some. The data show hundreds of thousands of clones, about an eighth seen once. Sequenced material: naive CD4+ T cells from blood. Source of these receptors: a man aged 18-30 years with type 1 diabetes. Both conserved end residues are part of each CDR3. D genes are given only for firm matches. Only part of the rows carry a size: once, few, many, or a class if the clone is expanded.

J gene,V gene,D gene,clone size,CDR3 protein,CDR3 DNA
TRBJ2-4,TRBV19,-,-,CASSHQTAVLNIQYF,TGTGCCAGTAGTCATCAGACAGCGGTACTAAACATTCAGTACTTC
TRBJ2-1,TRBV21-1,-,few,CASSKGDFYNEQFF,TGTGCCAGCAGCAAAGGGGACTTTTACAATGAGCAGTTCTTC
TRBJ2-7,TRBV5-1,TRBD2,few,CASSSLAGASYEQYF,TGCGCCAGCAGCTCACTAGCGGGAGCGTCCTACGAGCAGTACTTC
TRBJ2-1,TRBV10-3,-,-,CAISPSKKGSSYNEQFF,TGTGCCATCAGCCCCAGTAAGAAGGGGAGCTCCTACAATGAGCAGTTCTTC
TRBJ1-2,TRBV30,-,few,CAWSVQMELRDYTF,TGTGCCTGGAGTGTACAGATGGAACTAAGGGACTACACCTTC
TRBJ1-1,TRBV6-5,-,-,CASMYRQEAFF,TGTGCCAGCATGTATAGGCAGGAAGCTTTCTTT
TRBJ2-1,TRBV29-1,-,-,CSGQVIGEQFF,TGCAGCGGCCAAGTGATCGGTGAGCAGTTCTTC
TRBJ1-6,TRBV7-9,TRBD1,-,CASSFAGGNNSPLHF,TGTGCCAGCAGCTTCGCAGGGGGCAATAATTCACCCCTCCACTTT
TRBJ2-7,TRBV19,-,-,CASSIGISSYEQYF,TGTGCCAGTTCCATCGGGATTAGCTCCTACGAGCAGTACTTC
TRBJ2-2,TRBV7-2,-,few,CASSLERETGELFF,TGTGCCAGCAGCTTAGAGAGGGAGACCGGGGAGCTGTTTTTT
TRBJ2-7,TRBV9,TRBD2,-,CASSVAAGDPYEQYF,TGTGCCAGCAGCGTAGCAGCGGGGGATCCCTACGAGCAGTACTTC
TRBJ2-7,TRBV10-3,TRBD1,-,CAITTGTGNSYEQYF,TGTGCCATCACCACAGGGACAGGGAACTCCTACGAGCAGTACTTC
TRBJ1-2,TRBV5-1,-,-,CASSLLQATGGYTF,TGCGCCAGCAGCTTGCTACAGGCCACGGGGGGCTACACCTTC
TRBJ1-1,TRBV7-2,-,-,CASTRQGNTEAFF,TGTGCCAGCACCCGGCAGGGGAACACTGAAGCTTTCTTT
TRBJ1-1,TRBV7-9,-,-,CASSLGKNTEAFF,TGTGCCAGCAGCTTGGGGAAGAACACTGAAGCTTTCTTT
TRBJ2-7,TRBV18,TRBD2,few,CASSSQPGTTVSEQYF,TGTGCCAGCTCATCTCAACCCGGGACTACAGTCAGCGAGCAGTACTTC
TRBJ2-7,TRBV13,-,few,CASSPIGGRQTYEQYF,TGTGCCAGCAGCCCTATCGGCGGCAGACAGACCTACGAGCAGTACTTC
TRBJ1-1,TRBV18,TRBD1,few,CASSDRTGDEAFF,TGTGCCAGCTCAGACCGGACAGGTGATGAAGCTTTCTTT
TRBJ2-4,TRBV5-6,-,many,CASSFDAGTAYF,TGTGCCAGCAGCTTCGACGCTGGGACTGCGTACTTC
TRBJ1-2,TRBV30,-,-,CAWSVRQYGYTF,TGTGCCTGGAGTGTTAGACAGTATGGCTACACCTTC
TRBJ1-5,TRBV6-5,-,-,CASKHRDSNQPQHF,TGTGCCAGCAAACACAGGGATAGCAATCAGCCCCAGCATTTT
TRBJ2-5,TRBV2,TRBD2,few,CASSEAIAGGETQYF,TGTGCCAGCAGTGAAGCAATAGCGGGGGGAGAGACCCAGTACTTC
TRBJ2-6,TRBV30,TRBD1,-,CAWIPLDRAGANVLTF,TGTGCCTGGATTCCCCTAGACAGGGCTGGGGCCAACGTCCTGACTTTC
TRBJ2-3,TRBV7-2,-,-,CASSLAGGRTQYF,TGTGCCAGCAGCTTAGCAGGGGGTAGAACGCAGTATTTT
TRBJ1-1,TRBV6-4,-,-,CASSVAINQGTEAFF,TGTGCCAGCAGTGTTGCGATTAACCAGGGCACTGAAGCTTTCTTT
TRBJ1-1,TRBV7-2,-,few,CASSLGVKNTEAFF,TGTGCCAGCAGCTTAGGGGTGAAGAACACTGAAGCTTTCTTT
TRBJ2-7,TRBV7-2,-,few,CASSSQPTASEQYF,TGTGCCAGCAGCTCCCAGCCAACAGCGTCCGAGCAGTACTTC
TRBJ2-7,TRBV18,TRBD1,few,CASSPPGTGGYEQYF,TGTGCCAGCTCACCACCTGGGACAGGGGGCTACGAGCAGTACTTC
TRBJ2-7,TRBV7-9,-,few,CASSLRETGSYEQYF,TGTGCCAGCAGCTTAAGGGAAACAGGATCCTACGAGCAGTACTTC
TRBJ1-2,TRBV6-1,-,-,CASSERRGNGYTF,TGTGCCAGCAGTGAAAGAAGAGGGAACGGCTACACCTTC
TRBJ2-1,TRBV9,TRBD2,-,CASSVGSGGARWNEQFF,TGTGCCAGCAGCGTAGGTAGCGGGGGGGCACGATGGAATGAGCAGTTCTTC
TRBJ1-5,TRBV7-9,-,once,CASSPMGDNQPQHF,TGTGCCAGCAGCCCTATGGGGGACAATCAGCCCCAGCATTTT
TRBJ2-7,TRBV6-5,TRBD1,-,CASRPLSTGGEQYF,TGTGCCAGCAGGCCACTGTCTACAGGGGGCGAGCAGTACTTC
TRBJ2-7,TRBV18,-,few,CASTLRGDEQYF,TGTGCCAGCACTTTGAGGGGAGACGAGCAGTACTTC
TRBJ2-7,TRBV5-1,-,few,CASSLEQWSYEQYF,TGCGCCAGCAGCTTGGAACAGTGGAGTTACGAGCAGTACTTC
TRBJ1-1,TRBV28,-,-,CASPPGASNTEAFF,TGTGCCAGCCCCCCAGGGGCTTCGAACACTGAAGCTTTCTTT
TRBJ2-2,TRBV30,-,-,CAWSPGSNTGELFF,TGTGCCTGGAGTCCGGGATCGAACACCGGGGAGCTGTTTTTT
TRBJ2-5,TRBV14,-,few,CASRLGHGTQYF,TGTGCCAGCAGACTGGGGCATGGGACCCAGTACTTC
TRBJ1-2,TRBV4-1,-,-,CASSPPSGFGGYTF,TGCGCCAGCAGCCCCCCGTCGGGGTTTGGGGGCTACACCTTC
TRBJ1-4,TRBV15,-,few,CATSRDRLSLEKLFF,TGTGCCACCAGCAGAGATCGGCTGTCTCTTGAAAAACTGTTTTTT
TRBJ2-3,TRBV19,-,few,CASSISLQAFTDTQYF,TGTGCCAGTAGTATCAGTCTACAGGCTTTCACAGATACGCAGTATTTT
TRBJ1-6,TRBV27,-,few,CASSLVDRSYSPLHF,TGTGCCAGCAGTTTGGTCGACAGGAGTTACTCACCCCTCCACTTT
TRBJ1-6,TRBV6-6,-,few,CASGGIYNSPLHF,TGTGCCAGCGGGGGGATTTATAATTCACCCCTCCACTTT
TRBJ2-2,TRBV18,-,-,CASSPPARGGELFF,TGTGCCAGCTCACCACCGGCGAGGGGCGGGGAGCTGTTTTTT
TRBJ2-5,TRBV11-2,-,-,CASSTYAIRGVGETQYF,TGTGCCAGCAGCACCTATGCGATCAGGGGTGTCGGGGAGACCCAGTACTTC
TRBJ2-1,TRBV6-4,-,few,CASSDLSASSYNEQFF,TGTGCCAGCAGTGACCTTAGCGCGAGCTCCTACAATGAGCAGTTCTTC